These T cell receptor beta chains were read from a single sample in a study of shared T cell receptors in the human thymus. Assay used: immunoSEQ multiplex PCR; TCRdb lists only in-frame clones, some missing. Of about 660,000 clones in the sample, roughly 90% were seen once. A further study also used this sample, focusing on human thymus T cells.

Sequenced: thymocytes. These receptors all stem from a boy under two years old with a congenital heart defect. Both conserved end residues are part of each CDR3. D genes are given only for firm matches. Some rows have no size entry. The others give once, few or many, or a class for an expanded clone.

TRBV4-2	TRBJ1-4	TRBD1	.	CASSQVRKGGRVGEKLFF	TGTGCCAGCAGCCAAGTGAGAAAAGGGGGCAGGGTGGGAGAAAAACTGTTTTTT
TRBV10-1	TRBJ1-5	TRBD1	.	CASTLGTGVDQPQHF	TGCGCCAGCACTCTCGGTACAGGGGTGGATCAGCCCCAGCATTTT
TRBV4-3	TRBJ2-1	TRBD2	.	CASSQETSWVNEQFF	TGCGCCAGCAGCCAAGAGACTAGCTGGGTCAATGAGCAGTTCTTC
TRBV5-5	TRBJ1-2	.	few	CASSLAPGIYGYTF	TGTGCCAGCAGCTTGGCCCCGGGGATCTATGGCTACACCTTC
TRBV7-2	TRBJ1-1	TRBD1	once	CASSSDRGATEAFF	TGTGCCAGCAGCTCAGACAGGGGCGCAACTGAAGCTTTCTTT
TRBV30	TRBJ2-3	TRBD2	.	CAWIGPHGPLAGGPTDTQYF	TGTGCCTGGATCGGACCCCATGGGCCCCTAGCGGGAGGGCCTACAGATACGCAGTATTTT
TRBV14	TRBJ2-1	.	once	CASSQVTGSGNEQFF	TGTGCCAGCAGCCAAGTCACGGGGAGCGGCAATGAGCAGTTCTTC
TRBV2	TRBJ2-1	TRBD2	few	CASSERGLAGSYNEQFF	TGTGCCAGCAGTGAACGAGGGCTAGCGGGGTCCTACAATGAGCAGTTCTTC
TRBV9	TRBJ2-2	.	.	CASSGGQNTGELFF	TGTGCCAGCAGCGGGGGACAGAACACCGGGGAGCTGTTTTTT
TRBV11-2	TRBJ2-7	.	.	CASSPTWGRAYEQYF	TGTGCCAGCAGCCCCACTTGGGGCCGCGCCTACGAGCAGTACTTC
TRBV5-6	TRBJ1-2	.	.	CASSLNRATNYGYTF	TGTGCCAGCAGCTTGAACAGGGCCACTAACTATGGCTACACCTTC
TRBV7-2	TRBJ2-7	TRBD2	.	CASSSRDYHREQYF	TGTGCCAGCAGCTCCCGGGACTACCATAGGGAGCAGTACTTC
TRBV5-4	TRBJ2-5	.	.	CASSYGETQYF	TGTGCCAGCAGTTACGGGGAGACCCAGTACTTC
TRBV5-1	TRBJ2-5	.	.	CASSLASGERETQYF	TGCGCCAGCAGCTTGGCCTCAGGGGAGAGAGAGACCCAGTACTTC
TRBV11-2	TRBJ2-7	TRBD2	.	CASSPSGSHEQYF	TGTGCCAGCAGCCCTAGCGGGAGCCACGAGCAGTACTTC
TRBV19	TRBJ1-1	.	.	CASSIGQGNTEAFF	TGTGCCAGTAGTATCGGCCAGGGGAACACTGAAGCTTTCTTT
TRBV7-2	TRBJ2-7	TRBD2	.	CASSRGGGPLEQYF	TGTGCCAGCAGTCGCGGGGGGGGACCCCTCGAGCAGTACTTC
TRBV4-1	TRBJ2-5	.	.	CASSPMGTPSRGGETQYF	TGCGCCAGCAGCCCTATGGGGACTCCGAGTCGTGGGGGAGAGACCCAGTACTTC
TRBV10-3	TRBJ1-3	.	few	CAISDRRSSGNTIYF	TGTGCCATCAGTGATCGGAGGTCCTCTGGAAACACCATATATTTT
TRBV28	TRBJ2-5	TRBD2	.	CASSLNGGLAGEGETQYF	TGTGCCAGCAGTTTAAATGGGGGACTAGCGGGAGAGGGAGAGACCCAGTACTTC
TRBV29-1	TRBJ2-3	.	.	CSVELQSTSTDTQYF	TGCAGCGTTGAACTACAGAGTACTAGCACAGATACGCAGTATTTT
TRBV6-1	TRBJ2-3	TRBD1	.	CASSMDRSDTDTQYF	TGTGCCAGCAGTATGGACAGGTCAGACACAGATACGCAGTATTTT
TRBV28	TRBJ2-3	TRBD2	.	CASSPTSTLASLTDTQYF	TGTGCCAGCAGCCCGACTAGCACGCTGGCTTCCCTCACAGATACGCAGTATTTT
TRBV28	TRBJ2-5	.	.	CASSRTASQETQYF	TGTGCCAGCAGTCGGACAGCGTCCCAAGAGACCCAGTACTTC
TRBV7-6	TRBJ2-7	TRBD2	.	CASSLEVQTSGRAYEQYF	TGTGCCAGCAGCCTAGAGGTCCAGACTAGCGGGAGGGCCTACGAGCAGTACTTC
TRBV5-1	TRBJ2-1	TRBD2	.	CASSLARTSGTGEQFF	TGCGCCAGCAGCTTGGCCCGAACTAGCGGGACGGGTGAGCAGTTCTTC
TRBV15	TRBJ2-1	.	.	CATSRVLGRTYNEQFF	TGTGCCACCAGCAGAGTACTAGGAAGGACCTACAATGAGCAGTTCTTC
TRBV27	TRBJ2-7	.	.	CASSKTGMTYEQYF	TGTGCCAGCAGTAAAACAGGGATGACCTACGAGCAGTACTTC
TRBV9	TRBJ1-2	TRBD1	.	CASSAGQGHCYGYTF	TGTGCCAGCAGCGCTGGACAGGGTCATTGCTATGGCTACACCTTC
TRBV11-2	TRBJ2-1	TRBD2	.	CASSLDGERELLVVQFF	TGTGCCAGCAGCTTAGATGGCGAGCGGGAGCTCCTCGTTGTGCAGTTCTTC
TRBV6-5	TRBJ2-1	TRBD2	.	CASRGLAGDNEQFF	TGTGCCAGCAGGGGACTAGCGGGGGACAATGAGCAGTTCTTC
TRBV15	TRBJ2-5	.	.	CATSRDYGVRETQYF	TGTGCCACCAGCAGAGATTACGGGGTGCGGGAGACCCAGTACTTC
TRBV13	TRBJ2-5	.	.	CASSTTGFQETQYF	TGTGCCAGCAGCACCACAGGGTTCCAAGAGACCCAGTACTTC
TRBV5-4	TRBJ2-3	TRBD2	.	CASSPGLAGGVTDTQYF	TGTGCCAGCAGCCCCGGACTAGCGGGCGGAGTCACAGATACGCAGTATTTT
TRBV21-1	TRBJ2-7	.	.	CASSKVSGNSSYEQYF	TGTGCCAGCAGCAAAGTTTCCGGGAACAGCTCCTACGAGCAGTACTTC
TRBV2	TRBJ2-3	.	.	CASSEAWQGADTQYF	TGTGCCAGCAGTGAAGCCTGGCAAGGGGCAGATACGCAGTATTTT
TRBV27	TRBJ2-7	TRBD2	.	CASSWGLAGYEQYF	TGTGCCAGCAGTTGGGGACTAGCGGGCTACGAGCAGTACTTC
TRBV11-2	TRBJ1-2	TRBD1	once	CASSFEVGTGFGYGYTF	TGTGCCAGCAGCTTCGAGGTAGGGACAGGGTTCGGCTATGGCTACACCTTC
TRBV7-9	TRBJ1-5	.	once	CASSWRDSNQPQHF	TGTGCCAGCAGCTGGCGGGACAGCAATCAGCCCCAGCATTTT
TRBV11-2	TRBJ2-5	TRBD2	.	CASSSHAGAQETQYF	TGTGCCAGCAGTTCCCACGCGGGAGCCCAAGAGACCCAGTACTTC
TRBV5-8	TRBJ2-2	.	.	CASSLGGLAENTGELFF	TGTGCCAGCAGCTTGGGGGGGCTAGCGGAGAACACCGGGGAGCTGTTTTTT
TRBV5-5	TRBJ2-7	TRBD2	.	CASSYWAGGSHEQYF	TGTGCCAGCAGCTATTGGGCGGGAGGGTCCCACGAGCAGTACTTC
TRBV6-1	TRBJ1-2	TRBD1	few	CASSEEKRDGTGGSGYTF	TGTGCCAGCAGTGAAGAAAAGCGGGATGGGACAGGGGGCAGTGGCTACACCTTC
TRBV7-9	TRBJ2-1	.	.	CASSLVQGWYNEQFF	TGTGCCAGCAGCTTAGTTCAGGGTTGGTACAATGAGCAGTTCTTC
TRBV12-5	TRBJ1-2	TRBD1	.	CASGPPQGGNYGYTF	TGTGCTAGTGGCCCTCCACAGGGGGGCAACTATGGCTACACCTTC
TRBV27	TRBJ2-1	TRBD1	.	CASSLTARDSSYNEQFF	TGTGCCAGCAGTTTAACCGCCCGGGACAGCTCCTACAATGAGCAGTTCTTC
TRBV5-1	TRBJ2-7	.	.	CASSPWTEDYEQYF	TGCGCCAGCAGCCCCTGGACAGAGGACTACGAGCAGTACTTC
TRBV25-1	TRBJ1-1	.	.	CASSECGPQNTEAFF	TGTGCCAGCAGTGAATGTGGCCCACAAAACACTGAAGCTTTCTTT